Listed below are T cell receptor beta chains from one sample, sequenced in a study of cytomegalovirus exposure and HLA in healthy donors. Clones were sequenced by immunoSEQ multiplex PCR, and TCRdb holds only the in-frame ones, with some missing. The sample contains around 94,000 clones, roughly 84% of which appear only once. Material: PBMCs. The receptors were gathered from a man younger than 35 in good health and CMV-seronegative. The CDR3 runs from the conserved cysteine through the conserved F or W. A D gene is named only where the DNA matches it firmly. Part of the rows lack a size; the others show once, few, many or a class for expanded clones.

>TRBJ1-2|TRBV30|-|TRBD1
CAWTGFRGQGRDYGYTF
TGTGCCTGGACCGGTTTTAGGGGACAGGGGAGAGACTATGGCTACACCTTC
>TRBJ2-1|TRBV5-6|-|TRBD1
CASSLGDRALNNEQFF
TGTGCCAGCAGCTTGGGGGACAGGGCGTTAAACAATGAGCAGTTCTTC
>TRBJ1-5|TRBV13|few|-
CASSQFNQPQHF
TGTGCCAGCAGCCAATTCAATCAGCCCCAGCATTTT
>TRBJ2-3|TRBV19|-|-
CASSTPGDTQYF
TGTGCCAGTAGTACTCCCGGAGATACGCAGTATTTT
>TRBJ2-3|TRBV10-2|-|TRBD2
CASRESGSTDTQYF
TGCGCCAGCAGGGAAAGCGGGAGTACAGATACGCAGTATTTT
>TRBJ1-3|TRBV12-5|-|-
CASGLVPGGGNTIYF
TGTGCTAGTGGTTTGGTGCCCGGGGGTGGAAACACCATATATTTT
>TRBJ2-5|TRBV6-5|-|-
CASSYSMTSPQETQYF
TGTGCCAGCAGTTACTCGATGACAAGTCCCCAAGAGACCCAGTACTTC
>TRBJ2-3|TRBV5-8|-|TRBD2
CASSPLGGAGGTDTQYF
TGTGCCAGCAGCCCCCTGGGAGGGGCGGGCGGGACAGATACGCAGTATTTT
>TRBJ2-7|TRBV27|-|-
CASSLLGRERGEQYF
TGTGCCAGCAGTTTATTAGGTAGGGAGCGAGGCGAGCAGTACTTC
>TRBJ2-7|TRBV6-5|-|TRBD2
CASSYSPAGGPVGQYF
TGTGCCAGCAGTTACTCGCCCGCGGGAGGGCCAGTTGGGCAGTACTTC
>TRBJ2-7|TRBV29-1|-|TRBD2
CSVNPSGSNEQYF
TGCAGCGTCAACCCTAGCGGGAGCAACGAGCAGTACTTC
>TRBJ2-3|TRBV30|-|-
CAWSKAVPKTQYF
TGTGCCTGGAGTAAAGCGGTTCCGAAGACGCAGTATTTT
>TRBJ1-1|TRBV9|-|-
CASSVGEVWTEAFF
TGTGCCAGCAGCGTAGGTGAGGTATGGACTGAAGCTTTCTTT
>TRBJ2-2|TRBV14|once|-
CASSADPRLNTGELFF
TGTGCCAGCAGCGCAGATCCCAGATTGAACACCGGGGAGCTGTTTTTT
>TRBJ2-3|TRBV2|-|-
CASSGDRDTQYF
TGTGCCAGCAGTGGAGATCGGGATACGCAGTATTTT
>TRBJ1-1|TRBV5-1|-|TRBD1
CASSLEGQGVNTEAFF
TGCGCCAGCAGCTTGGAGGGACAGGGAGTGAACACTGAAGCTTTCTTT
>TRBJ2-7|TRBV7-8|-|TRBD2
CASSLAKGAWTSGRSLEQYF
TGTGCCAGCAGCTTAGCGAAGGGGGCTTGGACTAGCGGGAGGTCCCTCGAGCAGTACTTC
>TRBJ2-6|TRBV7-9|-|TRBD1
CASSTGQATYSGANVLTF
TGTGCCAGCAGTACAGGACAGGCCACATACTCTGGGGCCAACGTCCTGACTTTC
>TRBJ1-4|TRBV9|-|TRBD1
CASSVAGEWRQGGRANEKLFF
TGTGCCAGCAGCGTAGCTGGCGAGTGGAGACAGGGGGGGAGGGCTAATGAAAAACTGTTTTTT
>TRBJ1-1|TRBV13|-|-
CASSSLGGYTEAFF
TGTGCCAGCAGCTCTCTTGGGGGGTACACTGAAGCTTTCTTT
>TRBJ1-2|TRBV29-1|-|-
CSAGLGRNGYTF
TGCAGCGCCGGTCTGGGGAGGAATGGCTACACCTTC
>TRBJ1-4|TRBV5-4|-|-
CASSLGQGDEKLFF
TGTGCCAGCAGCTTGGGTCAGGGTGATGAAAAACTGTTTTTT
>TRBJ1-1|TRBV19|-|TRBD1
CASGLFGTGNTEAFF
TGTGCCAGTGGATTATTCGGGACAGGGAACACTGAAGCTTTCTTT
>TRBJ2-1|TRBV29-1|-|-
CSVGSVYNEQFF
TGCAGCGTTGGCAGCGTCTACAATGAGCAGTTCTTC
>TRBJ2-3|TRBV9|-|TRBD2
CASSVGLASTDTQYF
TGTGCCAGCAGCGTAGGACTAGCGTCCACAGATACGCAGTATTTT
>TRBJ2-7|TRBV27|-|TRBD2
CASSLSGRGYEQYF
TGTGCCAGCAGTTTAAGCGGGAGAGGCTACGAGCAGTACTTC
>TRBJ2-2|TRBV7-2|-|-
CASSLVLLEGELFF
TGTGCCAGCAGCTTAGTTCTACTAGAGGGGGAGCTGTTTTTT
>TRBJ2-1|TRBV18|-|TRBD2
CASDTLYGLAGSSYNEQFF
TGTGCCAGCGATACCCTCTATGGTCTAGCGGGGAGCTCCTACAATGAGCAGTTCTTC
>TRBJ2-1|TRBV15|-|TRBD2
CATALGGSGLADNEQFF
TGTGCCACGGCGCTAGGGGGGTCGGGACTAGCGGACAATGAGCAGTTCTTC
>TRBJ1-1|TRBV29-1|few|-
CSVEDPAKPLNTEAFF
TGCAGCGTTGAAGACCCCGCCAAGCCCTTGAACACTGAAGCTTTCTTT
>TRBJ1-2|TRBV9|-|-
CASGGANPTYGYTF
TGTGCCAGCGGAGGGGCCAACCCTACCTATGGCTACACCTTC
>TRBJ1-2|TRBV2|-|TRBD1
CASRIPGQGSGYTF
TGTGCCAGCAGGATACCGGGACAGGGATCTGGCTACACCTTC
>TRBJ2-7|TRBV7-9|-|TRBD1
CASSFTGVGEQYF
TGTGCCAGCAGCTTCACAGGGGTAGGCGAGCAGTACTTC
>TRBJ1-3|TRBV7-2|-|-
CASSLAAGSGNTIYF
TGTGCCAGCAGCTTAGCCGCGGGATCTGGAAACACCATATATTTT
>TRBJ1-3|TRBV6-5|-|TRBD1
CASSPRTGPGNTIYF
TGTGCCAGCAGCCCAAGGACAGGACCTGGAAACACCATATATTTT
>TRBJ1-2|TRBV27|few|-
CATRDLKGNYGYTF
TGTGCCACCCGGGACTTAAAGGGAAACTATGGCTACACCTTC
>TRBJ1-6|TRBV28|-|TRBD1
CASSRQGARNSPLHF
TGTGCCAGCAGTCGACAGGGGGCGAGAAATTCACCCCTCCACTTT
>TRBJ2-3|TRBV2|-|TRBD1
CAGQGGLVDTQYF
TGTGCCGGACAGGGCGGTCTGGTCGATACGCAGTATTTT
>TRBJ2-5|TRBV7-9|once|-
CASSFAAAETQYF
TGTGCCAGCAGCTTCGCAGCAGCGGAGACCCAGTACTTC
>TRBJ2-1|TRBV30|-|TRBD2
CAFPTSGSSDYNEQFF
TGTGCCTTCCCGACTAGCGGGAGTTCCGACTACAATGAGCAGTTCTTC
>TRBJ2-3|TRBV11-3|few|TRBD1
CASSLGDRYTDTQYF
TGTGCCAGCAGCTTGGGGGACAGGTACACAGATACGCAGTATTTT
>TRBJ2-7|TRBV5-1|-|TRBD2
CASSLGELAGFYEQYF
TGCGCCAGCAGCTTGGGCGAACTAGCGGGATTTTACGAGCAGTACTTC
>TRBJ2-7|TRBV30|-|TRBD1
CAWSVLDRGYEQYF
TGTGCCTGGAGTGTACTCGACAGGGGGTACGAGCAGTACTTC
>TRBJ1-2|TRBV5-4|-|-
CASSLEQGNYGYTF
TGTGCCAGCAGCTTGGAACAGGGAAACTATGGCTACACCTTC
>TRBJ2-3|TRBV11-3|-|TRBD2
CASSLALAGAPDTQYF
TGTGCCAGCAGCTTAGCTCTAGCGGGAGCTCCCGATACGCAGTATTTT
>TRBJ2-7|TRBV2|-|TRBD2
CATQTSGGYEQYF
TGTGCCACCCAAACTAGCGGGGGATACGAGCAGTACTTC
>TRBJ1-2|TRBV29-1|-|-
CSVEPGPPSGYGYTF
TGCAGCGTGGAACCGGGTCCTCCGTCGGGCTATGGCTACACCTTC
>TRBJ2-7|TRBV5-5|-|TRBD2
CASSPGTSSTYEQYF
TGTGCCAGCAGCCCGGGGACTAGCAGCACCTACGAGCAGTACTTC
>TRBJ1-1|TRBV5-4|-|-
CASSLEGEVTEAFF
TGTGCCAGCAGCTTGGAAGGGGAGGTCACTGAAGCTTTCTTT
>TRBJ1-1|TRBV7-6|-|TRBD1
CASSSTGWNTEAFF
TGTGCCAGCAGCTCGACAGGGTGGAACACTGAAGCTTTCTTT